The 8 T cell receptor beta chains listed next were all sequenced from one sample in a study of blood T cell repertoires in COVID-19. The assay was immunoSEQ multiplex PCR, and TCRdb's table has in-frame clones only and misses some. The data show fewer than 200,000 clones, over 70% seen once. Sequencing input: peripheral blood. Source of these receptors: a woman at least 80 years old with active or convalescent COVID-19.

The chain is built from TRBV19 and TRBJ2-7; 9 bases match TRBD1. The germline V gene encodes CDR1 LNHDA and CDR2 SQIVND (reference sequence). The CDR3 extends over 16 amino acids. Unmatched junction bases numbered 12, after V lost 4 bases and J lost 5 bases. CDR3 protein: CASSTTSGTGINEQYF. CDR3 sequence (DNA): TGTGCCAGTAGTACAACTTCCGGGACAGGGATCAACGAGCAGTACTTC.

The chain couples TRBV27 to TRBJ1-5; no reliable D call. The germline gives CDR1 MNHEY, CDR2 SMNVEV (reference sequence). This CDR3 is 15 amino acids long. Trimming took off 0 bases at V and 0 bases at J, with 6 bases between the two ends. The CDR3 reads CASSLSPFSNQPQHF. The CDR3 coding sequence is TGTGCCAGCAGTTTATCCCCTTTTAGCAATCAGCCCCAGCATTTT.

This CDR3 is CASSRTRATISGNTIYF. CDR3 DNA: TGTGCCAGCAGCCGGACACGGGCGACCATCTCTGGAAACACCATATATTTT. V is TRBV3-1 (or the pseudogene TRBV3-2) and J is TRBJ1-3; TRBD1 is a possible D gene (5 bases). The CDR3 is 17 amino acids. V was trimmed by 4 bases and J by 0 bases, leaving 16 bases between them. The germline CDR1 and CDR2 sequences are LGHDT and YNNKEL (reference sequence).

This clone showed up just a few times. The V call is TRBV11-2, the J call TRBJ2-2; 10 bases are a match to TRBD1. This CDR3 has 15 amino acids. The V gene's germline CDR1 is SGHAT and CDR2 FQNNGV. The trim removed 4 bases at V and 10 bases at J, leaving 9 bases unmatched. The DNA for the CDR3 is TGTGCCAGCAGCTATACGACAGGGGGCAGTGTGGAGCTGTTTTTT. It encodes CASSYTTGGSVELFF.

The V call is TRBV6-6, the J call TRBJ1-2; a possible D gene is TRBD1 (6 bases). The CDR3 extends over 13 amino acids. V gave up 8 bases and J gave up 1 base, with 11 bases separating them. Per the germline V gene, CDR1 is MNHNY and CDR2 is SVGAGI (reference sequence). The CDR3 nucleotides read TGTGCCAGCGAGGGGGTCGTTAACTATGGCTACACCTTC. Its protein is CASEGVVNYGYTF.

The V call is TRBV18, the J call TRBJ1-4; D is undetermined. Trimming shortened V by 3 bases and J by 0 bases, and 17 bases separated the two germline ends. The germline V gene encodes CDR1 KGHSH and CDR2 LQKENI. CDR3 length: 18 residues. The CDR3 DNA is TGTGCCAGCTCACCGCTCGACGGAGCTGCCACAACTAATGAAAAACTGTTTTTT. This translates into CASSPLDGAATTNEKLFF.

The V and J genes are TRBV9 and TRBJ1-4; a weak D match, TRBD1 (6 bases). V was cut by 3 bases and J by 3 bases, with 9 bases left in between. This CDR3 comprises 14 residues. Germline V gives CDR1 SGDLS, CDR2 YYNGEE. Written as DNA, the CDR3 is TGTGCCAGCAGCGGGGGGACACCTAATGAAAAACTGTTTTTT. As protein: CASSGGTPNEKLFF.

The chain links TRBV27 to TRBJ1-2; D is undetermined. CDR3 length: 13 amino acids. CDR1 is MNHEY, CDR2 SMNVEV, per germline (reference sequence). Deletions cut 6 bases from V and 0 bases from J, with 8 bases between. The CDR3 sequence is CASRESSNYGYTF. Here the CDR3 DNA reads TGTGCCAGCAGGGAGTCATCTAACTATGGCTACACCTTC.